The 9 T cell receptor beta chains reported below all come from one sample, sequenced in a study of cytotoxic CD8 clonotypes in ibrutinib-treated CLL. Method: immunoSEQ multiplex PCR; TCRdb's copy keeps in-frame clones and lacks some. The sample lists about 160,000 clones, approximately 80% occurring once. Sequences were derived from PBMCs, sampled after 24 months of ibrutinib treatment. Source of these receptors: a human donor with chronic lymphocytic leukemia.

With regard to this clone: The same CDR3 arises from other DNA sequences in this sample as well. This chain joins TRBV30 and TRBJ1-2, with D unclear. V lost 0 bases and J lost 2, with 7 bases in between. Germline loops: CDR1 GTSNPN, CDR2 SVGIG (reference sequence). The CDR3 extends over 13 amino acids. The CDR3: CAWSVDGNYGYTF. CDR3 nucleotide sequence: TGTGCCTGGAGTGTAGACGGAAACTATGGCTACACCTTC.

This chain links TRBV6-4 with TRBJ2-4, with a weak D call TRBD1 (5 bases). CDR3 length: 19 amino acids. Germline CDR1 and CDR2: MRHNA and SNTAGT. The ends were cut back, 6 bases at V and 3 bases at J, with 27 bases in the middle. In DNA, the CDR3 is TGTGCCAGCAGCGACATATCATTTAGGCCACAGGTGGGCAAAAACATTCAGTACTTC. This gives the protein CASSDISFRPQVGKNIQYF.

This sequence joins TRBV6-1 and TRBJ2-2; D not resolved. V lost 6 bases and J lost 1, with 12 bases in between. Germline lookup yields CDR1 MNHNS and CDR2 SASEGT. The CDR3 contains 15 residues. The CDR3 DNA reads TGTGCCAGCAGACCTTTAGGTGGGAACACCGGGGAGCTGTTTTTT. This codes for CASRPLGGNTGELFF.

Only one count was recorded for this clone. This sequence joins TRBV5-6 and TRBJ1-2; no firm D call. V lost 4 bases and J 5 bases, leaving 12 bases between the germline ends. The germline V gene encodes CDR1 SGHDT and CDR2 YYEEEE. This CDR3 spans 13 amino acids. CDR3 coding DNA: TGTGCCAGCAGCCTACGGGCCCTATATGGCTACACCTTC. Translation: CASSLRALYGYTF.

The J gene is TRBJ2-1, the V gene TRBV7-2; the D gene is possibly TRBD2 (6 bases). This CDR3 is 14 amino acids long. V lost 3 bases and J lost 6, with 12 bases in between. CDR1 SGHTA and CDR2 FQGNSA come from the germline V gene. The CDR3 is CASSFGGGGNEQFF. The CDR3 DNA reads TGTGCCAGCAGCTTTGGGGGAGGAGGCAATGAGCAGTTCTTC.

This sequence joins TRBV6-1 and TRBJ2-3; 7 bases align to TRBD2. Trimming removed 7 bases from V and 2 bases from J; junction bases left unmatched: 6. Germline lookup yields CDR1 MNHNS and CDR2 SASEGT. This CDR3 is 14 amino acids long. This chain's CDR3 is CASILAVVTDTQYF. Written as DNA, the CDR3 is TGTGCCAGCATTCTAGCGGTGGTCACAGATACGCAGTATTTT.

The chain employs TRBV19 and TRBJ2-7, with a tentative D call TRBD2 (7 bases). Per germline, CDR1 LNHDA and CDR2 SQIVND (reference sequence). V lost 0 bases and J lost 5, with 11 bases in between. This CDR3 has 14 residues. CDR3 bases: TGTGCCAGTAGTATAGAGAGGGGGGGCGACGAGCAGTACTTC. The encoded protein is CASSIERGGDEQYF. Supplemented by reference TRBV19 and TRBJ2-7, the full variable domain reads DGGITQSPKYLFRKEGQNVTLSCEQNLNHDAMYWYRQDPGQGLRLIYYSQIVNDFQKGDIAEGYSVSREKKESFPLTVTSAQKNPTAFYLCASSIERGGDEQYFGPGTRLTVT.

CDR3 in amino acids: CASRHGAVTYNEQFF. Here the CDR3 DNA reads TGTGCCAGCAGACACGGAGCGGTTACCTACAATGAGCAGTTCTTC. This chain uses TRBV6-6 with TRBJ2-1; possible D gene TRBD2, 5 bases. CDR1 is MNHNY and CDR2 is SVGAGI in the germline V gene (reference sequence). V was trimmed by 6 bases and J by 2 bases, leaving 14 bases between them. CDR3 length equals 15 residues.

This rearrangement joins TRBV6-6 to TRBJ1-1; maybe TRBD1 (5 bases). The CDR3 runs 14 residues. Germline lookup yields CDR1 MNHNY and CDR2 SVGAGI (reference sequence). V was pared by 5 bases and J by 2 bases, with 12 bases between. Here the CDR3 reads CASSVGRQNTEAFF. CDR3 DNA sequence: TGTGCCAGCAGTGTGGGACGGCAAAACACTGAAGCTTTCTTT.